A single sample gave rise to the 13 T cell receptor beta chains below, sequenced in a study of blood T cell repertoires in COVID-19. Profiling relied on immunoSEQ multiplex PCR, and the TCRdb table lists in-frame clones only, not all of them. This sample carries around 200,000 clones, roughly 80% of them seen once, and the ten largest clones take around 5.1%. Sequencing was done on a sample of peripheral blood. All receptors come from a human donor in a cohort sampled during active COVID-19.

There are a few counts of this clone. As DNA, the CDR3 is TGTGCCAGCAGCTCCCTGGGGGGATGGAATCAGCCCCAGCATTTT. Amino acids: CASSSLGGWNQPQHF. This sequence joins TRBV7-2 and TRBJ1-5, with D possibly matching TRBD1 (5 bases). Trimming left V 4 bases short and J 4 bases short, with 14 bases between. The CDR3 sequence is 15 residues long. The germline CDR1 and CDR2 sequences are SGHTA and FQGNSA.

The rearrangement links TRBV11-2 to TRBJ2-1, with 11 nucleotides matching TRBD1. V was clipped by 6 bases and J by 7 bases; unmatched bases: 14. CDR3 size: 17 residues. In germline, CDR1 is SGHAT, CDR2 FQNNGV. Here the CDR3 reads CASRRTGGVISDNEQFF. Here the CDR3 DNA reads TGTGCCAGCAGAAGGACAGGGGGCGTTATTAGTGATAATGAGCAGTTCTTC.

The rearrangement links TRBV4-2 to TRBJ1-1; tentatively, D is TRBD1 (5 bases). Trimming took off 0 bases at V and 6 bases at J, with 8 bases between the two ends. CDR1 is LGHNA, CDR2 YNFKEQ, per germline. This CDR3 is 13 amino acids long. CDR3 nucleotides: TGTGCCAGCAGCCAAGAAGCAGGGTCTGAAGCTTTCTTT. Its translation is CASSQEAGSEAFF.

This rearrangement joins TRBV5-1 to TRBJ2-5, with D perhaps TRBD1 (5 bases). The germline gives CDR1 SGHRS, CDR2 YFSETQ. This CDR3 spans 11 amino acids. V was shortened by 4 bases and J by 7 bases, with 8 bases between the two germline ends. CDR3 sequence: CASSGARTQYF. CDR3 sequence (DNA): TGCGCCAGCAGCGGGGCCCGGACCCAGTACTTC.

The rearrangement uses TRBV24-1 and TRBJ1-2; no reliable D call. The CDR3 runs to 14 residues. Germline loops: CDR1 KGHDR, CDR2 SFDVKD. V lost 4 bases and J 7 bases, leaving 15 bases between the germline ends. The CDR3 loop reads CATSDPLESLGYTF. The CDR3 nucleotides are TGTGCCACCAGTGACCCACTGGAGTCCCTTGGCTACACCTTC.

Only one count was recorded for this clone. The V and J genes are TRBV9 and TRBJ2-7; 7 bases fit TRBD1. This CDR3 has 13 amino acids. CDR1 is SGDLS, CDR2 YYNGEE, per germline. With V trimmed by 0 bases and J by 7 bases, 4 bases remained unmatched. The CDR3 DNA follows: TGTGCCAGCAGCGTAGGGACAGGTGGGGAGCAGTACTTC. Protein product: CASSVGTGGEQYF.

The sample holds one count of this clone. The CDR3, as DNA: TGTGCCAGCAGACCGGGACAGGGACAGGGCGAGCAGTACTTC. This encodes CASRPGQGQGEQYF. The rearrangement uses TRBV9 and TRBJ2-7; 9 positions match TRBD1. The CDR3 extends over 14 amino acids. CDR1 is SGDLS and CDR2 is YYNGEE in the germline V gene. Trimming took 5 bases from V and 6 from J; bases not matched to a gene: 9.

V usage is TRBV4-3 and J usage is TRBJ2-1, with D perhaps TRBD2 (6 bases). Between the trimmed V and J ends, which lost 4 bases and 2 bases, there was a span of 9 bases. CDR3 length: 14 amino acids. The germline gives CDR1 LGHNA, CDR2 YSLEER. CDR3 bases: TGCGCCAGCAGCCTCCGACTAGCCTACAATGAGCAGTTCTTC. It is translated as CASSLRLAYNEQFF.

J is TRBJ1-4 and V is TRBV28, with D unresolved. CDR1 and CDR2 from the germline V gene are MDHEN and SYDVKM. V shed 2 bases and J shed 6 bases, with 13 bases lying between them. The CDR3 totals 15 residues. CDR3 in DNA: TGTGCCAGCAGTTTACATTGGAGCCGGGATGAAAAACTGTTTTTT. This encodes CASSLHWSRDEKLFF.

V usage is TRBV12-3 or TRBV12-4 and J usage is TRBJ2-7; D is uncertain. The CDR3 covers 13 residues. The ends were cut back, 3 bases at V and 0 bases at J, with 6 bases in the middle. CDR3 nucleotide sequence: TGTGCCAGCAGTTTCGGGTTCTCCTACGAGCAGTACTTC. Translated, it gives CASSFGFSYEQYF.

V usage is TRBV7-9 and J usage is TRBJ1-6; D remains unclear. Trimming took off 0 bases at V and 7 bases at J, with 13 bases between the two ends. Germline values: CDR1 SEHNR, CDR2 FQNEAQ (reference sequence). The CDR3 loop spans 16 amino acids. The CDR3 spells CASSLAFTGENSPLHF. The CDR3 DNA is TGTGCCAGCAGCTTAGCCTTCACCGGAGAGAATTCACCCCTCCACTTT.

The chain is built from TRBV7-9 and TRBJ1-3; D gene ambiguous. The CDR3 has 15 amino acids. Germline CDR1 and CDR2: SEHNR and FQNEAQ (reference sequence). The V end lost 5 bases, the J end lost 0 bases, and 11 bases lay between the germline ends. Here the CDR3 DNA reads TGTGCCAGCAGCCAGGACTCAGGCTCTGGAAACACCATATATTTT. This gives the protein CASSQDSGSGNTIYF.

The CDR3, as DNA: TGTGCCAGCAGTTCAACCCTGGTTGCCAGGGTGATGTACGAGCAGTACTTC. This codes for CASSSTLVARVMYEQYF. V usage is TRBV27 and J usage is TRBJ2-7; D is possibly TRBD1 (5 bases). Trimming shortened V by 4 bases and J by 4 bases, and 23 bases separated the two germline ends. Germline-derived CDR1 and CDR2 are MNHEY and SMNVEV (reference sequence). There are 17 residues in the CDR3.